This T cell receptor (beta chain) was observed in a study of T cell changes during pregnancy in multiple sclerosis. Here immunoSEQ multiplex PCR was the method, and the copy in TCRdb shows in-frame clones only, minus some. The sample carries tens of thousands of clones, more than 90% recorded once. Germline values: CDR1 LGHNA, CDR2 YSLEER. CDR3 size: 15 residues. J was trimmed by 0 bases and V by 2 bases; bases with no gene match: 3. Source: CD8+ T cells from peripheral blood mononuclear cells, taken in the third trimester of pregnancy. J is TRBJ2-7 and V is TRBV4-3; 8 bases match TRBD2. This clonotype was sampled from a female donor with multiple sclerosis, enrolled in a pregnancy study. CDR3 DNA sequence: TGCGCCAGCAGCCAATCAGCGGGGGCCTCCTACGAGCAGTACTTC. Protein: CASSQSAGASYEQYF.